This T cell receptor beta chain is from a study of T cells in Graves' hyperthyroidism and ophthalmopathy. The TCR beta CDR3 regions underwent amplification using RNA transcripts as the source. First-round RT-PCR with HTBI primers amplified the TCR CDR3 region. Each CDR3 protein gets one entry after TCRdb re-called the multiplex PCR reads with MiXCR. The profile shows 400,000 to 600,000 distinct CDR3 sequences, about 16% of them singletons. This clonotype was seen many times. The sequence was collected from a woman in her 30s with Graves' ophthalmopathy. The source material was blood.

CDR3 coding DNA: TGTGCCAGCAGTTTTAGAGGGGTAGTGGATACGCAGTATTTT. Amino acids: CASSFRGVVDTQYF. The chain links TRBV28 to TRBJ2-3; D may match TRBD1 or TRBD2 (5 bases each). The CDR3 consists of 14 residues. From germline, CDR1 is MDHEN and CDR2 SYDVKM. The V end was cut by 3 bases, the J end by 6 bases, with 13 bases between.